The clone carrying this TCR beta chain occurred many times. RNA transcripts gave rise to amplified TCR beta CDR3 regions. The HTBI set primed first-round TCR CDR3 RT-PCR. Each CDR3 protein gets one entry after TCRdb re-called the multiplex PCR reads with MiXCR. The repertoire holds fewer than 650,000 distinct CDR3 sequences, with 14% as singletons. The J segment lost 1 base and the V segment lost 5 bases, leaving 0 bases of the junction unmatched. CDR3 length: 12 residues. Germline-derived CDR1 and CDR2 are DFQATT and SNEGSKA (reference sequence). The data are from a study of T cells in Graves' hyperthyroidism and ophthalmopathy.

The chain combines TRBV20-1 with TRBJ2-3, with 7 bases aligning to TRBD1. Sequencing was performed on blood. This TCR was recovered from a woman between 35 and 50 years old with Graves' hyperthyroidism. CDR3 nucleotide sequence: TGCAGTGCTGGGACAGGCACAGATACGCAGTATTTT. This sequence encodes CSAGTGTDTQYF.